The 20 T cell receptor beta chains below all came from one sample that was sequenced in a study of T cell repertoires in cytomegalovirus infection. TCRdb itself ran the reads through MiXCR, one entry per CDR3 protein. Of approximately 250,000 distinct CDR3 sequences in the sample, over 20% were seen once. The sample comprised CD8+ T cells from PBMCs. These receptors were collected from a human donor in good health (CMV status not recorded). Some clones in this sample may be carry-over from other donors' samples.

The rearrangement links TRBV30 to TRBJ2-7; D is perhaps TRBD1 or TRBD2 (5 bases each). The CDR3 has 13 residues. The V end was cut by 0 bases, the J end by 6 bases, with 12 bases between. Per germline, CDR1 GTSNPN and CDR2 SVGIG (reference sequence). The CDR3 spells CAWSVQASSEQYF. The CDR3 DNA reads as TGTGCCTGGAGTGTACAGGCTAGCTCCGAGCAGTACTTC.

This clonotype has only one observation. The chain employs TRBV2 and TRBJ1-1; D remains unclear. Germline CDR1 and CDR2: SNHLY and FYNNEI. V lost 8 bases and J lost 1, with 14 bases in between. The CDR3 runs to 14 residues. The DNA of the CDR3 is TGTGCCAGCGGTCAGCCTCAAGAGAACACTGAAGCTTTCTTT. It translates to CASGQPQENTEAFF.

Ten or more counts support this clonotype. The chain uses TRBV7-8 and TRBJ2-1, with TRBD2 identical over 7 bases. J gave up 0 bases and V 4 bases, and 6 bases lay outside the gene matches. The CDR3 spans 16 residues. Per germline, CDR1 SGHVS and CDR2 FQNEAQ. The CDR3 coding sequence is TGTGCCAGCAGCTCCCTAGCGGATAGCTCCTACAATGAGCAGTTCTTC. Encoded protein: CASSSLADSSYNEQFF.

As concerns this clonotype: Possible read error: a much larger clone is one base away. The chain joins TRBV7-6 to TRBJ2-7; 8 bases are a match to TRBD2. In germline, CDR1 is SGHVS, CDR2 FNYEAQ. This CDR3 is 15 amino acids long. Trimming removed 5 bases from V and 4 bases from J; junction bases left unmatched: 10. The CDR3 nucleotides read TGTGCCAGCAGCCCGTATAGCGGGGTGGAATACGAGCAGTACTTC. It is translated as CASSPYSGVEYEQYF. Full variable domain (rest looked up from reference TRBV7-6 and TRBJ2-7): GAGVSQSPRYKVTKRGQDVALRCDPISGHVSLYWYRQALGQGPEFLTYFNYEAQQDKSGLPNDRFSAERPEGSISTLTIQRTEQRDSAMYRCASSPYSGVEYEQYFGPGTRLTVT.

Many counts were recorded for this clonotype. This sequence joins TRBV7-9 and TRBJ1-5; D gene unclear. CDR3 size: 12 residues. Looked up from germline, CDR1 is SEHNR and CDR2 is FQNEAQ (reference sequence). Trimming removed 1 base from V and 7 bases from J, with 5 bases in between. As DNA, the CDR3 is TGTGCCAGCAGCTTAGAGGCCCAGCCCCAGCATTTT. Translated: CASSLEAQPQHF.

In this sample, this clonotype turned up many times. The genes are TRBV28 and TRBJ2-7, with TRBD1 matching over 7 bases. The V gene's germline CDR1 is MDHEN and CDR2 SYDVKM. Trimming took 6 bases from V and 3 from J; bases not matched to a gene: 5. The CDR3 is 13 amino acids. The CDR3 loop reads CASRHGTVYEQYF. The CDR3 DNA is TGTGCCAGCAGACATGGGACAGTCTACGAGCAGTACTTC.

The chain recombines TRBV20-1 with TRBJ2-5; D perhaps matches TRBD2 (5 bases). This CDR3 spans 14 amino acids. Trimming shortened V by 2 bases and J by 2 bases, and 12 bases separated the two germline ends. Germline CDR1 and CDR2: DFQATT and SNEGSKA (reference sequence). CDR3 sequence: CSARPTRLQETQYF. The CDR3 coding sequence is TGCAGTGCTAGACCTACTAGACTACAAGAGACCCAGTACTTC.

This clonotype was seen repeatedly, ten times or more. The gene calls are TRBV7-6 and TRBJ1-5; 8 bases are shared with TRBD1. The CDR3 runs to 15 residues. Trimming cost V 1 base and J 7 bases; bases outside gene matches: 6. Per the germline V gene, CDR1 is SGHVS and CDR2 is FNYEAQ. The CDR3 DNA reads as TGTGCCAGCAGCTTAGGGACAGGGTTAGGACAGCCCCAGCATTTT. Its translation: CASSLGTGLGQPQHF. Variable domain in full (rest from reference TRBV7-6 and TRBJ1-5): GAGVSQSPRYKVTKRGQDVALRCDPISGHVSLYWYRQALGQGPEFLTYFNYEAQQDKSGLPNDRFSAERPEGSISTLTIQRTEQRDSAMYRCASSLGTGLGQPQHFGDGTRLSIL.

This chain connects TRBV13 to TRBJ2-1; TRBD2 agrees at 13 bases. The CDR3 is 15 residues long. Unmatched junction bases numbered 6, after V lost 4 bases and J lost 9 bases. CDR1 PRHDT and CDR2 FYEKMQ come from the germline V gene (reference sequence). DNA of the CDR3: TGTGCCAGCAGCTCCACTAGCGGGGGGGCCACTGAGCAGTTCTTC. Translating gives CASSSTSGGATEQFF.

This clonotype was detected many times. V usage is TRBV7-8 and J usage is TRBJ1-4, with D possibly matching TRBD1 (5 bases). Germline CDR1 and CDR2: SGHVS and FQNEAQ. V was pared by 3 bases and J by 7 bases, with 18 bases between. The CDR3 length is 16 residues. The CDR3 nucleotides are TGTGCCAGCAGCTTCGATCCACCGGCCGGGGGTGAAAAACTGTTTTTT. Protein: CASSFDPPAGGEKLFF. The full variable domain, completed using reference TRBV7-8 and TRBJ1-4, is GAGVSQSPRYKVAKRGQDVALRCDPISGHVSLFWYQQALGQGPEFLTYFQNEAQLDKSGLPSDRFFAERPEGSVSTLKIQRTQQEDSAVYLCASSFDPPAGGEKLFFGSGTQLSVL.

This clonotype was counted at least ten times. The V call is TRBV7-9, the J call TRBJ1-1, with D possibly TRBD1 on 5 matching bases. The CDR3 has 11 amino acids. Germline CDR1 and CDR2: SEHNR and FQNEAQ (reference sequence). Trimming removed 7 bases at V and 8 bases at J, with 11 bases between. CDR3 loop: CASTQGGEAFF. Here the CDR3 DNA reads TGTGCCAGCACCCAGGGCGGAGAAGCTTTCTTT.

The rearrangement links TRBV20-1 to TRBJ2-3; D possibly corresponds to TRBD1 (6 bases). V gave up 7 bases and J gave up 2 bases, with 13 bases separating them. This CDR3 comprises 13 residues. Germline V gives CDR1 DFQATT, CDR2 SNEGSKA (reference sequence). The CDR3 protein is CSVTGSPTDTQYF. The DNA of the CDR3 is TGCAGTGTCACAGGGAGTCCCACAGATACGCAGTATTTT.

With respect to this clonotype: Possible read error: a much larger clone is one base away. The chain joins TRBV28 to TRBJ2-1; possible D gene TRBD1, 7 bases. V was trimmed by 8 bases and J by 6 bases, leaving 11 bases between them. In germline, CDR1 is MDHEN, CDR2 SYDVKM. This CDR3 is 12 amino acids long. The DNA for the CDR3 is TGTGCCAGCGGCGGGACAGCCAATGAGCAGTTCTTC. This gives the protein CASGGTANEQFF.

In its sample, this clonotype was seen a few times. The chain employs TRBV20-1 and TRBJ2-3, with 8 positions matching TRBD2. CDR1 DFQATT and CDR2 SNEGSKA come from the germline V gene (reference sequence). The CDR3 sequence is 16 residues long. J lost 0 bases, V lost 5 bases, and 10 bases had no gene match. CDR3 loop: CSAAPGLDRSTDTQYF. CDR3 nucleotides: TGCAGTGCTGCCCCGGGACTAGACCGTAGCACAGATACGCAGTATTTT.

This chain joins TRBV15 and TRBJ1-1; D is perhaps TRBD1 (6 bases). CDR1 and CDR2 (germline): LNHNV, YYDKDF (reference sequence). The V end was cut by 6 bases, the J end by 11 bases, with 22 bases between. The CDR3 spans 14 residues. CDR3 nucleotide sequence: TGTGCCACCAGGCCGGGACACCCAACGATGGTGGCTTTCTTT. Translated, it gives CATRPGHPTMVAFF.

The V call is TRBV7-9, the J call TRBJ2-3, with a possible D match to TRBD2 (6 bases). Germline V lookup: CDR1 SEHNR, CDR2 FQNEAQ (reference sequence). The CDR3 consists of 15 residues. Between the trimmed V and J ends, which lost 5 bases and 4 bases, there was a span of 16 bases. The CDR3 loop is CASSPRGGSPDTQYF. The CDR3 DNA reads TGTGCCAGCAGCCCGCGGGGTGGGTCGCCAGATACGCAGTATTTT.

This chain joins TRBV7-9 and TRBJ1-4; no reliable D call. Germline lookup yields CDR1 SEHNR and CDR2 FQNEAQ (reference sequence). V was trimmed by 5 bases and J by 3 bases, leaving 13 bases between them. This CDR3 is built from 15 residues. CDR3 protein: CASSTEREANEKLFF. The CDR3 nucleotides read TGTGCCAGCAGCACAGAGCGGGAGGCTAATGAAAAACTGTTTTTT.

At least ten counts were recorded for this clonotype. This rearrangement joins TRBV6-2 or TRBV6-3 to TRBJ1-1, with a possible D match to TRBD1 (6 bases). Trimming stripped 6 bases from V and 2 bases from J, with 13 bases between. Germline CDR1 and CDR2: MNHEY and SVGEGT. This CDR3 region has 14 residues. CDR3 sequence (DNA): TGTGCCAGCAGCAACCCGGGACATAACACTGAAGCTTTCTTT. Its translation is CASSNPGHNTEAFF.

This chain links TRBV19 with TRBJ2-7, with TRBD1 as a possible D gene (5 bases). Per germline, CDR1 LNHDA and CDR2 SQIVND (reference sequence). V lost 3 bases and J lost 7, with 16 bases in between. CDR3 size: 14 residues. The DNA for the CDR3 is TGTGCCAGTAGTATGGGTTTGGGGCCGCGTGAGCAGTACTTC. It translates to CASSMGLGPREQYF.

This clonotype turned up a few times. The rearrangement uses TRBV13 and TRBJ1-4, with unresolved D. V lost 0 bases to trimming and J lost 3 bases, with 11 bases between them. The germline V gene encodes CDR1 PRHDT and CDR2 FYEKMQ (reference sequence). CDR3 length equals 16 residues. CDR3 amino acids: CASSLGPEVANEKLFF. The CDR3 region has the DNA TGTGCCAGCAGCTTAGGACCAGAGGTGGCTAATGAAAAACTGTTTTTT.